A selection of T cell receptor beta chains follows, all from one sample in a study of shared clonotypes between healthy human individuals. Here immunoSEQ multiplex PCR was the method, and the copy in TCRdb shows in-frame clones only, minus some. This table has a few hundred thousand clones, around 77% appearing once. The sequenced sample consisted of PBMCs. Receptors originate from a woman aged 40 to 55 in good health. Some clones in this sample may be carry-over from other donors' samples. CDR3s include the opening cysteine and the closing phenylalanine or tryptophan. The D gene is left open where the match is weak. A row's size may be missing; if present it is once, few, many or a size class.

v_call,j_call,d_call,clone_size,cdr3_nt,cdr3_aa
TRBV5-1,TRBJ2-2,NA,NA,TGCGCCAGCAGCCCCGAGGGGTTCAACACCGGGGAGCTGTTTTTT,CASSPEGFNTGELFF
TRBV7-9,TRBJ1-2,TRBD1,NA,TGTGCCAGCAGCTCATCCAGGACAGGGAAATATGGCTACACCTTC,CASSSSRTGKYGYTF
TRBV15,TRBJ1-5,NA,NA,TGTGCCACCAGCAGAGATCCCGATCAGCCCCAGCATTTT,CATSRDPDQPQHF
TRBV25-1,TRBJ2-7,NA,NA,TGTGCCAGCAGCCTCGGAGGTAAGGGGACCTACGAGCAGTACTTC,CASSLGGKGTYEQYF
TRBV19,TRBJ2-3,TRBD1,NA,TGTGCCACCCGACAGGGGCAGACAGATACGCAGTATTTT,CATRQGQTDTQYF
TRBV5-1,TRBJ2-7,TRBD1,many,TGCGCCAGCAGCCCGGACAGGGCGTGGGAGCAGTACTTC,CASSPDRAWEQYF
TRBV5-1,TRBJ1-2,NA,once,TGCGCCAGCAGCTTGGAACTGGTGAACTATGGCTACACCTTC,CASSLELVNYGYTF
TRBV28,TRBJ2-7,NA,NA,TGTGCCAGCTTTGGGATGGCCGGCTGGGAGCAGTACTTC,CASFGMAGWEQYF
TRBV19,TRBJ2-1,TRBD1,NA,TGTGCCAGTAGTATAGTAGGAGACAGGGGGCCATACAATGAGCAGTTCTTC,CASSIVGDRGPYNEQFF
TRBV7-9,TRBJ2-7,NA,NA,TGTGCCAGCAGCCGGACGTCCTACGAGCAGTACTTC,CASSRTSYEQYF
TRBV10-3,TRBJ1-3,NA,NA,TGTGCCACCAGGTTGGGAGCCGACTCTGGAAACACCATATATTTT,CATRLGADSGNTIYF
TRBV28,TRBJ1-6,TRBD1,NA,TGTGCCAGCAGACTTCCGGGACAGGGGGTTACTCCACCCCTCCACTTT,CASRLPGQGVTPPLHF
TRBV7-2,TRBJ2-7,TRBD2,NA,TGTGCCAGCAGCTTCAGGACTAGCGGGAGTCGAGAGCAGTACTTC,CASSFRTSGSREQYF
TRBV4-2,TRBJ1-2,NA,NA,TGTGCCAGCAGCCAAGATCGGGGGTTCTATGGCTACACCTTC,CASSQDRGFYGYTF
TRBV30,TRBJ2-3,NA,NA,TGTGCCTGGAGTGTCGAGGGCCCAGATACGCAGTATTTT,CAWSVEGPDTQYF
TRBV6-6,TRBJ2-1,NA,NA,TGTGCCAGCAGTTACTGGCAGGGGAAAGGCAATGAGCAGTTCTTC,CASSYWQGKGNEQFF
TRBV7-9,TRBJ1-2,TRBD1,NA,TGTGCCAGCAGCTTAGCGCCGGCAGGGGGCGACTATGGCTACACCTTC,CASSLAPAGGDYGYTF